The T cell receptor beta chain under discussion was sequenced for a study of T cells in women clearing cervical HPV infection. The study's findings and limits: Unknown T-cell numbers per sample may underlie the richness differences. CIN3+ cases had significantly higher TCR repertoire richness than controls, but evenness did not differ.

Data came from immunoSEQ multiplex PCR; TCRdb stores just in-frame clones and leaves some out. The data include 30,000 to 35,000 clones; the top ten clones carry approximately 1.5%. A word on this clone: Antigen unknown. The sequenced fragment ends 3 residues before the CDR3 boundary, so the rest is inferred from the germline J gene.

Looked up from germline, CDR1 is LNHDA and CDR2 is SQIVND (reference sequence). V was cut by 6 bases and J by 0 bases, with 13 bases left in between. The CDR3 length is 15 residues. Sequencing was carried out using blood buffy coat. This receptor was taken from a woman between 18 and 70 years old with a cervical HPV16 infection that either progressed to CIN3+ or cleared (not recorded which). The genes are TRBV19 and TRBJ2-3; D might be TRBD2 (5 bases). The CDR3 region is CASSPRAQSTDTQYF. The DNA read from the CDR3 is TGTGCCAGTAGCCCGAGGGCCCAGAGCACAGATACG. Full variable domain (remainder filled in from reference TRBV19 and TRBJ2-3): DGGITQSPKYLFRKEGQNVTLSCEQNLNHDAMYWYRQDPGQGLRLIYYSQIVNDFQKGDIAEGYSVSREKKESFPLTVTSAQKNPTAFYLCASSPRAQSTDTQYFGPGTRLTVL.